Shown below are 21 T cell receptor beta chains from a single sample sequenced in a study of blood T cells in healthy people across ages. Alongside a J-beta primer mix, a sample-barcoded 5' primer served in a second PCR lasting roughly 6 to 12 cycles. TCRdb fed the 5' RACE reads into MiXCR, producing one record per CDR3 protein. This sample has hundreds of thousands of distinct CDR3 sequences, with around three fifths found just once. Sequencing used blood. Every receptor here comes from a middle-aged man in good health.

This clonotype occurred once. The chain joins TRBV3-1 to TRBJ2-1, with unresolved D. This CDR3 comprises 11 residues. Germline CDR1 and CDR2: LGHDT and YNNKEL (reference sequence). V was pared by 1 base and J by 15 bases, with 10 bases between. The CDR3 loop is CASSQVNRWFF. In DNA, the CDR3 is TGTGCCAGCAGCCAAGTTAACCGCTGGTTCTTC.

The rearrangement uses TRBV5-1 and TRBJ2-6; D might be TRBD2 (6 bases). V was cut by 0 bases and J by 0 bases, with 13 bases left in between. The length of the CDR3 is 18 residues. Germline loops: CDR1 SGHRS, CDR2 YFSETQ. CDR3 region: CASSLEGTESSGANVLTF. Written as DNA, the CDR3 is TGCGCCAGCAGCTTGGAAGGGACTGAAAGCTCTGGGGCCAACGTCCTGACTTTC. The variable domain in full, completed from reference TRBV5-1 and TRBJ2-6, reads KAGVTQTPRYLIKTRGQQVTLSCSPISGHRSVSWYQQTPGQGLQFLFEYFSETQRNKGNFPGRFSGRQFSNSRSEMNVSTLELGDSALYLCASSLEGTESSGANVLTFGAGSRLTVL.

The chain couples TRBV18 to TRBJ2-1; D unresolved. Looked up from germline, CDR1 is KGHSH and CDR2 is LQKENI. This CDR3 contains 15 residues. V gave up 2 bases and J gave up 0 bases, with 8 bases separating them. This CDR3 reads CASSPRVSSYNEQFF. The CDR3 DNA follows: TGTGCCAGCTCACCAAGAGTAAGCTCCTACAATGAGCAGTTCTTC.

On this clonotype itself: Its ends do not fully match the called genes, so a read error is possible. In DNA form, the CDR3 reads TGTGCCAGCAGTCCGCATGGACAGGGGGCCGACAATGGGCAGTTCTTC. Translating gives CASSPHGQGADNGQFF. This rearrangement joins TRBV12-3 or TRBV12-4 to TRBJ2-1; 11 bases agree with TRBD1. The CDR3 has 16 amino acids.

This clonotype has a single count. V is TRBV20-1 and J is TRBJ1-2; maybe TRBD1 (6 bases). Trimming removed 3 bases from V and 7 bases from J, with 18 bases in between. This CDR3 spans 14 amino acids. CDR1 is DFQATT, CDR2 SNEGSKA, per germline (reference sequence). CDR3 amino acids: CSASETGFFGGYTF. The CDR3 bases are TGCAGTGCTAGTGAGACAGGTTTTTTTGGTGGCTACACCTTC.

The rearrangement links TRBV7-7 to TRBJ2-1; weak D call: TRBD1 (6 bases). V lost 5 bases to trimming and J lost 7 bases, with 9 bases between them. The length of the CDR3 is 12 residues. CDR1 and CDR2 (germline): SSHAT, FNYEAQ (reference sequence). CDR3 in amino acids: CASSETGNEQFF. In nucleotides, the CDR3 is TGTGCCAGCAGCGAAACAGGGAATGAGCAGTTCTTC. Full variable domain (rest looked up from reference TRBV7-7 and TRBJ2-1): GAGVSQSPRYKVTKRGQDVTLRCDPISSHATLYWYQQALGQGPEFLTYFNYEAQPDKSGLPSDRFSAERPEGSISTLTIQRTEQRDSAMYRCASSETGNEQFFGPGTRLTVL.

This clonotype was picked up one time. This chain links TRBV21-1 with TRBJ2-3. TRBV21-1 is labeled a pseudogene. The CDR3 sequence is 14 residues long. The CDR3 loop is CASSKEAGTDTQYF. CDR3 DNA sequence: TGTGCCAGCAGCAAAGAGGCAGGCACAGATACGCAGTATTTT.

The rearrangement joins TRBV20-1 to TRBJ1-2, with 7 bases matching TRBD1. Per the germline V gene, CDR1 is DFQATT and CDR2 is SNEGSKA (reference sequence). The CDR3 is 15 amino acids. The trim removed 0 bases at V and 5 bases at J, leaving 9 bases unmatched. The CDR3 bases are TGCAGTGCTAGAGACCTAAGGGACAGCCTTTATGGCTACACCTTC. Translating gives CSARDLRDSLYGYTF.

This chain links TRBV6-5 with TRBJ1-2; D unresolved. The CDR3 covers 15 residues. V lost 3 bases to trimming and J lost 4 bases, with 15 bases between them. Germline CDR1 is MNHEY and CDR2 is SVGAGI. CDR3 bases: TGTGCCAGCAGTTATCACGGTCGGCGGCTCTATGGCTACACCTTC. It yields the protein CASSYHGRRLYGYTF.

In nucleotides, the CDR3 is TGTGCCAGCAGCTTGCCTCGGGCGGGGGGAAACACAGATACGCAGTATTTT. It yields the protein CASSLPRAGGNTDTQYF. The V and J genes are TRBV5-4 and TRBJ2-3, with 8 positions matching TRBD2. The CDR3 is 17 residues long. Germline V gene sequence: CDR1 SGHNT, CDR2 YYREEE (reference sequence). The ends lost 1 base at V and 2 bases at J; junction bases unmatched: 9. The variable domain in full, with the rest retrieved from reference TRBV5-4 and TRBJ2-3, is ETGVTQSPTHLIKTRGQQVTLRCSSQSGHNTVSWYQQALGQGPQFIFQYYREEENGRGNFPPRFSGLQFPNYSSELNVNALELDDSALYLCASSLPRAGGNTDTQYFGPGTRLTVL.

This sequence joins TRBV9 and TRBJ2-5; maybe TRBD1 (5 bases). Germline V gene lookup returns CDR1 SGDLS and CDR2 YYNGEE. The CDR3 spans 13 residues. The V and J ends lost 3 bases and 11 bases respectively, with 17 bases between them. CDR3 nucleotides: TGTGCCAGCAGCGAGGGGCCGGACAATGAGCAGTACTTC. This encodes CASSEGPDNEQYF.

The rearrangement joins TRBV6-1 to TRBJ1-4; D gene unclear. The CDR3 is 17 amino acids. The ends were cut back, 6 bases at V and 3 bases at J, with 20 bases in the middle. CDR1 MNHNS and CDR2 SASEGT come from the germline V gene. Here the CDR3 reads CASSVSRVRAANEKLFF. In nucleotides, the CDR3 is TGTGCCAGCAGCGTCTCAAGGGTTAGAGCAGCTAATGAAAAACTGTTTTTT.

CDR3 protein: CSAAGAPNQPQHF. The CDR3 bases are TGCAGTGCCGCAGGGGCTCCTAATCAGCCCCAGCATTTT. The rearrangement joins TRBV20-1 to TRBJ1-5; weak D call: TRBD1 (6 bases). The CDR3 runs 13 residues. With 6 bases removed from V and 4 bases from J, the gap between germline ends came to 13 bases. Germline values: CDR1 DFQATT, CDR2 SNEGSKA (reference sequence).

V usage is TRBV2 and J usage is TRBJ2-2; D is unclear. The germline V gene encodes CDR1 SNHLY and CDR2 FYNNEI. CDR3 length: 15 amino acids. V was cut by 6 bases and J by 1 base, with 12 bases left in between. CDR3 DNA sequence: TGTGCCAGCAGGAGAAGCCTAGAGAACACCGGGGAGCTGTTTTTT. Its translation: CASRRSLENTGELFF.

The J gene is TRBJ1-1, the V gene TRBV28; no definite D call. CDR1 and CDR2 from the germline V gene are MDHEN and SYDVKM. The length of the CDR3 is 14 residues. The V and J ends lost 5 bases and 1 base respectively, with 11 bases between them. The DNA of the CDR3 is TGTGCCAGCAGTCCTCTTTGGAAGAACACTGAAGCTTTCTTT. Translated: CASSPLWKNTEAFF.

CDR3 nucleotide sequence: TGTGCCAGCGAAAGCGGGACCAGCACAGATACGCAGTATTTT. This sequence encodes CASESGTSTDTQYF. The chain is built from TRBV28 and TRBJ2-3; TRBD2 matches at 7 bases. The V gene's germline CDR1 is MDHEN and CDR2 SYDVKM. This CDR3 is 14 amino acids long. After removal of 8 bases from V and 0 bases from J, the junction contained 5 bases not matched to a gene.

The chain employs TRBV3-1 and TRBJ2-7; D is unresolved. The DNA end is a closer match to TRBJ2-5, so the J assignment may be wrong. The germline CDR1 and CDR2 sequences are LGHDT and YNNKEL (reference sequence). The CDR3 sequence is 14 residues long. This CDR3 reads CASSQDHIGETQYF. As DNA, the CDR3 is TGTGCCAGCAGCCAAGATCATATCGGGGAGACCCAGTACTTC.

The V call is TRBV20-1, the J call TRBJ2-1; either TRBD1 or TRBD2 may supply D (5 bases each). V gave up 7 bases and J gave up 6 bases, with 13 bases separating them. CDR1 and CDR2 (germline): DFQATT, SNEGSKA (reference sequence). This CDR3 comprises 12 residues. CDR3 amino acids: CSGLRGVNEQFF. In DNA form, the CDR3 reads TGCAGTGGGCTAAGAGGGGTCAATGAGCAGTTCTTC.

This sequence joins TRBV4-1 and TRBJ2-7; D not resolved. The CDR3 is made up of 13 amino acids. Trimming removed 0 bases at V and 2 bases at J, with 5 bases between. Per germline, CDR1 MGHRA and CDR2 YSYEKL. CDR3 DNA: TGCGCCAGCAGCCAAGAAGCGCCCTACGAGCAGTACTTC. Translating gives CASSQEAPYEQYF.

The rearrangement links TRBV6-2 or TRBV6-3 to TRBJ2-1; D may be TRBD2 (6 bases). Near its end, the DNA agrees better with TRBJ2-7, so the J call may be wrong. Germline assignment: CDR1 MNHEY and CDR2 SVGEGT. This CDR3 spans 19 amino acids. For the CDR3, the DNA is TGTGCCAGCAGTTACTTGAGGACCCACGGGACTCCTTCCTACAATGAGCAGTACTTC. Translation gives CASSYLRTHGTPSYNEQYF.

The J gene is TRBJ2-1, the V gene TRBV12-3 or TRBV12-4, with TRBD2 matching over 9 bases. J gave up 4 bases and V 5 bases, and 9 bases lay outside the gene matches. This CDR3 is built from 16 residues. CDR3 nucleotide sequence: TGTGCCAGCAGTGTCAAGACTAGCGGCCATTACAATGAGCAGTTCTTC. Residues: CASSVKTSGHYNEQFF.